This TCR beta chain was captured in a study of technical replicates of blood from several donors. With 5 bases removed from V and 6 bases from J, the gap between germline ends came to 16 bases. Germline values: CDR1 KGHSH, CDR2 LQKENI. CDR3 length equals 14 residues. Profiled with immunoSEQ multiplex PCR; TCRdb holds only in-frame clones, not every one. The table shows about 100,000 clones, with over 95% occurring only once. This clonotype was obtained from a human donor in good health. The sequenced sample was T cells isolated from PBMCs. The chain has TRBV18 and TRBJ1-2, with unresolved D. CDR3 in amino acids: CASSKNEGANGYTF. DNA for the CDR3: TGTGCCAGCTCAAAAAATGAGGGCGCGAATGGCTACACCTTC.